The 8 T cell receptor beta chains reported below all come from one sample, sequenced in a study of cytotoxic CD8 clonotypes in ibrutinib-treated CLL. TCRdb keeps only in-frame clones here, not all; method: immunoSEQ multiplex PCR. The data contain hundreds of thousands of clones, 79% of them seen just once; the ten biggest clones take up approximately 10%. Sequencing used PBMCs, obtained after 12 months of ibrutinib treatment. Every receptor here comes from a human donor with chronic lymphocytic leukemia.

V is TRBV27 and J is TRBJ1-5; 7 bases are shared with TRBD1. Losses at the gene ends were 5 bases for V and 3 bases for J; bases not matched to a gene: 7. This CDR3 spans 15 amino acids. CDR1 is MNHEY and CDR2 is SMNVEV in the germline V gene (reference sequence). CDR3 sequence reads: CASSPGGGNNQPQHF. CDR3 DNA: TGTGCCAGCAGTCCTGGAGGGGGCAACAATCAGCCCCAGCATTTT.

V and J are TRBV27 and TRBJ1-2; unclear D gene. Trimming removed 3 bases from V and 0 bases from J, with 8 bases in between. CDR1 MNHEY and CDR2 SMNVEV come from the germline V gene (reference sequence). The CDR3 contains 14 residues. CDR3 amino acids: CASSLLPANYGYTF. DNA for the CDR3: TGTGCCAGCAGTTTGCTCCCAGCTAACTATGGCTACACCTTC.

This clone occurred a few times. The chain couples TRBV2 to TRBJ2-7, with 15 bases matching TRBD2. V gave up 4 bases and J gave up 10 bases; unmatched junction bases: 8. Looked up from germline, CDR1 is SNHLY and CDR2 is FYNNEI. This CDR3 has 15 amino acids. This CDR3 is CASSAGTSGGITQYF. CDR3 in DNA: TGTGCCAGCAGTGCCGGGACTAGCGGGGGGATAACCCAGTACTTC.

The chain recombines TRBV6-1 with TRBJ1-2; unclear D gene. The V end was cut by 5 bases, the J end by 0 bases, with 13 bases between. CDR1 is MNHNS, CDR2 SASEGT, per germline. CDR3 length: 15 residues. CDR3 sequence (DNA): TGTGCCAGCAGTATGATGGACGGTGCTAACTATGGCTACACCTTC. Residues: CASSMMDGANYGYTF.

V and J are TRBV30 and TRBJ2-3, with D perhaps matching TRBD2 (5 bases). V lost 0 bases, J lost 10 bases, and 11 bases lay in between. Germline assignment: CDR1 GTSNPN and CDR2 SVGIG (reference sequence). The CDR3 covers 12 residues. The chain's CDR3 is CAWSVDSGAQYF. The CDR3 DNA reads TGTGCCTGGAGTGTCGACTCCGGGGCGCAGTATTTT. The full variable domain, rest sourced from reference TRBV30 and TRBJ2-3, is SQTIHQWPATLVQPVGSPLSLECTVEGTSNPNLYWYRQAAGRGLQLLFYSVGIGQISSEVPQNLSASRPQDRQFILSSKKLLLSDSGFYLCAWSVDSGAQYFGPGTRLTVL.

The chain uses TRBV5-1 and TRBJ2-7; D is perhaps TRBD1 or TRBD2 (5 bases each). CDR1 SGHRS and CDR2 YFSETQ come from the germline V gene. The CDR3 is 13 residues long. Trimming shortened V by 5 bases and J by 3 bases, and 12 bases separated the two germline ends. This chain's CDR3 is CASRYPGSYEQYF. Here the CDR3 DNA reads TGCGCCAGCAGATACCCAGGGAGCTACGAGCAGTACTTC.

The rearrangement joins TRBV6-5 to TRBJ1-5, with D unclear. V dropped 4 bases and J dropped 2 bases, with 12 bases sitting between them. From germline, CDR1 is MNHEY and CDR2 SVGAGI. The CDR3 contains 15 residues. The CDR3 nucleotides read TGTGCCAGCAGTTTACTACCAGGCGGCAATCAGCCCCAGCATTTT. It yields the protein CASSLLPGGNQPQHF.

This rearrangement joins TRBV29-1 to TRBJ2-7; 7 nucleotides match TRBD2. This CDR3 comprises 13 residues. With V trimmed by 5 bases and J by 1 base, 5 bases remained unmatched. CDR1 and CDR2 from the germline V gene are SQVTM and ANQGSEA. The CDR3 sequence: CSVSGGVSYEQYF. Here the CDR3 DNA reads TGCAGCGTTTCGGGGGGAGTTTCCTACGAGCAGTACTTC.